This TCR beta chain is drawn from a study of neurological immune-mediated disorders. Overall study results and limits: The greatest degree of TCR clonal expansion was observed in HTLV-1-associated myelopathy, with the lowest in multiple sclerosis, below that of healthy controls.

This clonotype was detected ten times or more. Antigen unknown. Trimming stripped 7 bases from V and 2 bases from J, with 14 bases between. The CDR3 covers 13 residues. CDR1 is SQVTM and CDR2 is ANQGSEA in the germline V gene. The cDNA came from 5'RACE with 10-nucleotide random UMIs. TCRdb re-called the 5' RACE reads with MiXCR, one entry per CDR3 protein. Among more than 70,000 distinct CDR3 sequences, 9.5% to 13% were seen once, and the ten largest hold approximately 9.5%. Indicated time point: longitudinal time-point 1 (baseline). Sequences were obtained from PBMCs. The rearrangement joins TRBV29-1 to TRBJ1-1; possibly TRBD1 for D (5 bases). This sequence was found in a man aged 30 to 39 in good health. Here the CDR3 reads CSAARGTNTEAFF. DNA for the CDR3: TGCAGCGCGGCAAGGGGTACCAACACTGAAGCTTTCTTT.